This T cell receptor (beta chain) was obtained from a study of cytomegalovirus exposure and HLA in healthy donors. V lost 5 bases to trimming and J lost 10 bases, with 17 bases between them. There are 13 residues in the CDR3. Germline CDR1 is MNHEY and CDR2 is SVGAGI. Both 60 Vbeta primers and 13 Jbeta primers went into the PCR. Profiling relied on immunoSEQ multiplex PCR, and the TCRdb table lists in-frame clones only, not all of them. The table shows 190,000 or so clones, with around 79% occurring only once. What was sequenced was PBMCs. This TCR came from a girl between 5 and 17 years old in good health and CMV-seropositive. The chain recombines TRBV6-5 with TRBJ1-1; tentative D call: TRBD1 (5 bases). The CDR3 DNA follows: TGTGCCAGCAGTCCCACCCAGGGCTCGGTAGCTTTCTTT. Its translation: CASSPTQGSVAFF.